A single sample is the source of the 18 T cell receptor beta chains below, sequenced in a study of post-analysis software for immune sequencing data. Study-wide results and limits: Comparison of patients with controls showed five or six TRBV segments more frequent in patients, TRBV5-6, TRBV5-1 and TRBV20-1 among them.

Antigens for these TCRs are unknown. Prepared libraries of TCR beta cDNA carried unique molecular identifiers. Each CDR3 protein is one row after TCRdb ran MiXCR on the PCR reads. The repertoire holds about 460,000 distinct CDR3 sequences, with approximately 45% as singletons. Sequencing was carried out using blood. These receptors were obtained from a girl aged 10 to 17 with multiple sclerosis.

The CDR3 protein is CASSARTGGNQPQHF. The CDR3 DNA reads as TGTGCCAGCAGTGCCCGGACAGGGGGCAATCAGCCCCAGCATTTT. The chain recombines TRBV27 with TRBJ1-5; 9 positions agree with TRBD1. The CDR3 length is 15 residues. Per the germline V gene, CDR1 is MNHEY and CDR2 is SMNVEV (reference sequence). V was pared by 5 bases and J by 2 bases, with 4 bases of the junction left unmatched.

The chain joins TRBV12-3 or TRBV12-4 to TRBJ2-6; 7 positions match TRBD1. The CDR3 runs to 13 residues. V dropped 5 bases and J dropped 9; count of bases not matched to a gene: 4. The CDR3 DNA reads TGTGCCAGCAGTGTCCGGGACAGCAACGTCCTGACTTTC. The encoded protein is CASSVRDSNVLTF.

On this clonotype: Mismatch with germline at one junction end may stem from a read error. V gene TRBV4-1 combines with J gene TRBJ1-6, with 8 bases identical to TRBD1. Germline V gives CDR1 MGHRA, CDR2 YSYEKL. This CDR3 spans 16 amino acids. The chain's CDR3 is CASSLEWTGSNSPPHF. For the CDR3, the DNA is TGCGCCAGCAGCCTGGAATGGACAGGGTCAAATTCACCCCCCCACTTT.

The CDR3 loop reads CASSPMTGGGTDTQYF. CDR3 nucleotide sequence: TGCGCCAGCAGCCCCATGACAGGGGGCGGCACAGATACGCAGTATTTT. J is TRBJ2-3 and V is TRBV4-1; 10 positions match TRBD1. Per the germline V gene, CDR1 is MGHRA and CDR2 is YSYEKL. Losses at the gene ends were 4 bases for V and 1 base for J; bases not matched to a gene: 5. The CDR3 contains 16 residues.

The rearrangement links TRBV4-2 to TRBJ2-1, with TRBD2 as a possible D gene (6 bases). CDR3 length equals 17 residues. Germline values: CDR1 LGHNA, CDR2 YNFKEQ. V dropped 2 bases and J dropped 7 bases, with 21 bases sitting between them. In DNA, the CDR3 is TGTGCCAGCAGCCAATCTCCTAGCGCTTCCCACTTAAATGAGCAGTTCTTC. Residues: CASSQSPSASHLNEQFF.

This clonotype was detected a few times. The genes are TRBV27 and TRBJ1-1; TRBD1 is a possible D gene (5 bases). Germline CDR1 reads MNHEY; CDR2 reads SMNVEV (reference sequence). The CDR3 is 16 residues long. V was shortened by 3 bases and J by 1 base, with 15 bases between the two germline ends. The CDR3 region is CASSFARADRNTEAFF. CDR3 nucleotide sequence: TGTGCCAGCAGTTTTGCCCGAGCAGACAGGAACACTGAAGCTTTCTTT.

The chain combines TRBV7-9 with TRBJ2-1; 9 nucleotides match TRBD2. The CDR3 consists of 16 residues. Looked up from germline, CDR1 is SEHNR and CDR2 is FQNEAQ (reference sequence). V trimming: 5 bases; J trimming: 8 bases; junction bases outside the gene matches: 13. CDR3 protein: CASSLDSGSDIDEQFF. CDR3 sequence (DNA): TGTGCCAGCAGCCTTGATAGCGGGAGTGATATCGATGAGCAGTTCTTC.

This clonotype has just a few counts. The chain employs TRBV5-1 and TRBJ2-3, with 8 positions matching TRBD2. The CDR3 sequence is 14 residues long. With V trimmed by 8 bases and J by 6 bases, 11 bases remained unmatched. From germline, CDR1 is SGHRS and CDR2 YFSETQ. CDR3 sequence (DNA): TGCGCCAGTCATAGCGGGACCCCGTCCGATACGCAGTATTTT. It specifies CASHSGTPSDTQYF. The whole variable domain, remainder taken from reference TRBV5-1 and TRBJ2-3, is KAGVTQTPRYLIKTRGQQVTLSCSPISGHRSVSWYQQTPGQGLQFLFEYFSETQRNKGNFPGRFSGRQFSNSRSEMNVSTLELGDSALYLCASHSGTPSDTQYFGPGTRLTVL.

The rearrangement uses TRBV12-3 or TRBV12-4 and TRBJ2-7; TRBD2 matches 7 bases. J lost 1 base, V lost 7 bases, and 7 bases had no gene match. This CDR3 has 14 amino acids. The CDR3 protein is CASTRTGGSYEQYF. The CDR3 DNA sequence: TGTGCCAGCACCCGGACGGGGGGATCCTACGAGCAGTACTTC.

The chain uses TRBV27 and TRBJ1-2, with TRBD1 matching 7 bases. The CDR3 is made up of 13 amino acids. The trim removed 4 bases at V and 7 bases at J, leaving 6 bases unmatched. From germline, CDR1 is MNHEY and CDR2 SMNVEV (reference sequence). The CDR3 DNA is TGTGCCAGCAGTTCCGGCAGGGGGGGTGGCTACACCTTC. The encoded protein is CASSSGRGGGYTF.

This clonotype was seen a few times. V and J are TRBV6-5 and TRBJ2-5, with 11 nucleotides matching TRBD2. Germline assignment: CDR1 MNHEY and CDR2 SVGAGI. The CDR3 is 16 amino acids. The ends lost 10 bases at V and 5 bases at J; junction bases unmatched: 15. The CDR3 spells CATTPGTSGPGETQYF. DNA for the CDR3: TGTGCCACGACGCCAGGGACTAGCGGTCCCGGGGAGACCCAGTACTTC.

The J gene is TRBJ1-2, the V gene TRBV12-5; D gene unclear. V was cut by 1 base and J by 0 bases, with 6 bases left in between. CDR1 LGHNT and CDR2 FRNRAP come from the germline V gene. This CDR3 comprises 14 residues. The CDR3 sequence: CASGLGGTNYGYTF. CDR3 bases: TGTGCTAGTGGTTTGGGGGGTACTAACTATGGCTACACCTTC.

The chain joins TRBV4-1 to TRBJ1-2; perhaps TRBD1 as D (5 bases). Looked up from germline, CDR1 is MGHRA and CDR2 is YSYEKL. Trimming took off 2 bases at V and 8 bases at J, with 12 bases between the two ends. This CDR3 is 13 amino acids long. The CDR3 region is CASSQRDFWGYTF. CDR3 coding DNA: TGCGCCAGCAGCCAAAGGGACTTTTGGGGCTACACCTTC.

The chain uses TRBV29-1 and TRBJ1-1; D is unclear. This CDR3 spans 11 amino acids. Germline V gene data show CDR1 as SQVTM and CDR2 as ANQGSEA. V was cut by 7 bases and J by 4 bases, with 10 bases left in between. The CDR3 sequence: CSDDTGTEAFF. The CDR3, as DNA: TGCAGCGACGATACCGGCACTGAAGCTTTCTTT.

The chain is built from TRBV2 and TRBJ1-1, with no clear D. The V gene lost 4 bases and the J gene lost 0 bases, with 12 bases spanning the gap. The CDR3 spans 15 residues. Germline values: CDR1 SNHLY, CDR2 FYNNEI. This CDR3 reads CASSGSPPMNTEAFF. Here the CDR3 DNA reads TGTGCCAGCAGTGGCTCGCCCCCCATGAACACTGAAGCTTTCTTT.

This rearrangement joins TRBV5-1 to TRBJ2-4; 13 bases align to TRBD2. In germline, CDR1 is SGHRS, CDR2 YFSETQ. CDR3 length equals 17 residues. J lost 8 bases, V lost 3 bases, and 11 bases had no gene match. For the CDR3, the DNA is TGCGCCAGCAGCTCGAGTATACTAGCGGGAGGGCCCGACATTCAGTACTTC. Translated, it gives CASSSSILAGGPDIQYF.

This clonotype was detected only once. The CDR3 nucleotides read TGTGCCAGCAGCCACGCTGGGCCACTAGCGGGACTTTACAATGAGCAGTTCTTC. Translated: CASSHAGPLAGLYNEQFF. This chain connects TRBV14 to TRBJ2-1; TRBD2 aligns across 10 bases. The junction had 12 bases not matched to a gene; V was cut back by 3 bases and J by 4 bases. Germline-derived CDR1 and CDR2 are SGHDN and FVKESK. This CDR3 region has 18 residues.

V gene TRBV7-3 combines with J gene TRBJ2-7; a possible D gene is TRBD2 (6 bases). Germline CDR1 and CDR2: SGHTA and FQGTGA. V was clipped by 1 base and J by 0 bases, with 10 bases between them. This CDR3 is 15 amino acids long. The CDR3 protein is CASSLNGGDSYEQYF. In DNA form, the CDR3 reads TGTGCCAGCAGCTTAAACGGCGGGGACTCCTACGAGCAGTACTTC.